This TCR beta chain was documented in a study of blood T cells in healthy people across ages. Findings and caveats of the study: The fall in TCR beta diversity per million T cells was roughly linear with age.

A sample-barcoded 5' primer and a J-beta primer mix were used in a second PCR of roughly 7 to 11 cycles. TCRdb processed the 5' RACE reads anew with MiXCR; each CDR3 protein has one entry. The sample comprises just over 800,000 distinct CDR3 sequences, 62% of which are singletons, and roughly 25% rests with the top ten. On this clonotype: As yet, its antigen is unknown.

The sequenced sample was blood. The sequence came from a man under 40 in good health.

This chain's CDR3 is CSARRGGEQFF. CDR3 coding DNA: TGCAGTGCTCGCAGGGGTGGTGAGCAGTTCTTC. V and J are TRBV20-1 and TRBJ2-1; possibly TRBD1 for D (6 bases). The V gene's germline CDR1 is DFQATT and CDR2 SNEGSKA (reference sequence). V gave up 5 bases and J gave up 9 bases, with 11 bases separating them. The CDR3 is made up of 11 amino acids.